The T cell receptor (beta chain) under discussion was sequenced for a study of CD8+CD57+ T cells in acquired aplastic anemia (dated by TCRdb to 2017 to 2018). Broadly, across the study: Extracted DNA from sorted CD4+ and CD8+ cells averaged around 2.9 ug, ranging from roughly 0.17 to 27.4 ug. CD8+CD57+ expansion was defined as a frequency above the mean frequency observed in healthy subjects.

TCR beta VDJ combination and CDR3 sequence profiling used genomic DNA as the template. TCR repertoire sequencing was run on an Illumina HiSeq 2000. The study's own analysis went as follows. TRBV/TRBJ rearrangement plots, CDR3 size and DJ length profiles, and Simpson's diversity index were used to evaluate the repertoires. Whichever DNA sequence was most abundant in the deep sequencing data was defined as the immunodominant clone. CDR3 amino acid sequences were screened for sharing across subjects and compared with published repertoires and the VDJdb database. Using fastp at Q25 and MiXCR, TCRdb reprocessed the public reads and kept productive beta chains. Every distinct CDR3 protein forms one entry, paired with its most common genes and DNA. The V and J calls reflect TCRdb's pipeline rather than the authors' work. The sample table shows some 180,000 distinct CDR3 sequences, and approximately 48% are seen once. The ten largest clones take up 13% of the sample.

The germline V and J ends show losses of 6 bases and 0 bases respectively, and no gene match explains 8 bases of the junction. From the cysteine through the phenylalanine, the CDR3 covers 15 amino acids. The CDR3 DNA has 45 bases and is translated from base 1. CDR1 and CDR2 are drawn from the germline V gene: SGHDT, YYEEEE. Overall study outcomes, separate from this receptor: Around 31 CD8+ CDR3 sequences were shared between patients and controls but appeared highly expressed in patients and within their immunodominant clones. Between patients and healthy controls, no significant difference in CD8+ Simpson's diversity was found (P=0.060).

As for this clonotype: Its antigen target is currently unknown. Base qualities are not provided; no much larger clone lies one nucleotide away.

The patients picked for sequencing were ones in whom flow cytometry had shown an expansion of CD8+CD57+ cells. Every patient had severe acquired aplastic anemia, diagnosed using the International Study of Aplastic Anemia and Agranulocytosis and Camitta criteria. At the time blood was sampled, none of the patients had received any therapy. TCR repertoires of sorted CD4+ and CD8+ blood T cells from severe aplastic anemia patients and healthy subjects were deep-sequenced in the study. Patients were enrolled under clinicaltrials.gov protocols 00001620, 01623167, 00001397, 00071045, 00081523 and 00961064 in the USA. Ficoll-Paque density gradient centrifugation was used to isolate peripheral blood mononuclear cells. Before DNA extraction, CD4+ and CD8+ T cells were sorted with FACS or magnetic beads.

The clonotype originates from a human donor with aplastic anemia. The rearrangement joined TRBV5-6 to TRBJ2-7, with 8 central nucleotides matching TRBD2. What was sequenced was sorted CD4+, CD8+, or CD8+CD57+ T cells (not recorded which) from PBMCs. The CDR3 here reads CASTRKREPSYEQYF. The DNA is TGTGCCAGCACCCGGAAGCGGGAGCCCTCCTACGAGCAGTACTTC.